The subject of this entry is one T cell receptor beta chain. Antigen unknown. The same CDR3 arises from other DNA sequences in this sample as well. Some clones are missing from TCRdb's copy, which holds only in-frame ones; the method was immunoSEQ multiplex PCR. The sample includes roughly 110,000 clones, 87% of them seen just once. This sample is drawn from a study of graft-versus-host responses after intestinal transplantation. Trimming took 5 bases from V and 5 from J, leaving 12 bases between them. CDR1 MNHNY and CDR2 SVGAGI come from the germline V gene (reference sequence). CDR3 length equals 13 residues.

This TCR derives from a human donor who was the organ donor for an intestinal transplant. Specimen: unstimulated CD4+ T cells sorted from spleen or lymph node cells, collected before transplant. The V and J genes are TRBV6-6 and TRBJ1-1; possibly TRBD1 for D (6 bases). The DNA of the CDR3 is TGTGCCAGCAGTAAACAGGGTAGTACTGAAGCTTTCTTT. This codes for CASSKQGSTEAFF.